The T cell receptor (beta chain) described here comes from a study of early T cells in non-severe SARS-CoV-2 infection. At the level of the study: Bulk RNA from unsorted whole blood was sequenced; chains were unpaired. Whole-study findings and limits: Comparison of clonotypes with VDJdb favored anti-spike CD8 responses while missing private and CD4 specificities.

This clonotype occurred a few times. Antigen: not known. Each single cDNA molecule received a unique molecular identifier. TCRdb re-called the 5' RACE reads through MiXCR, storing one row per CDR3 protein. The sample includes approximately 44,000 distinct CDR3 sequences, 12% of them seen just once. The CDR3 consists of 12 residues. Trimming left V 2 bases short and J 7 bases short, with 9 bases between. Germline V gives CDR1 MDHEN, CDR2 SYDVKM. The sample taken for sequencing was whole blood. This TCR derives from an adult who was a healthcare worker with PCR-confirmed SARS-CoV-2 infection or an uninfected control (not recorded which). The chain employs TRBV28 and TRBJ2-7; tentatively, D is TRBD1 (5 bases). The CDR3 reads CASSLPQGEQYF. The CDR3 bases are TGTGCCAGCAGTTTACCCCAGGGTGAGCAGTACTTC.